The text below deals with one T cell receptor (beta chain). Its matching antigen is unknown. The sample originates from a study of graft-versus-host responses after intestinal transplantation. Study-wide background: Grafts were multivisceral, liver-intestinal, or isolated intestinal.

Germline values: CDR1 SGHVS, CDR2 FQNEAQ. This CDR3 is 16 amino acids long. V was trimmed by 5 bases and J by 1 base, leaving 17 bases between them. Generated by immunoSEQ multiplex PCR, the TCRdb table keeps only in-frame clones and is missing some. The data contain around 100,000 clones, about 88% of them singletons. The chain employs TRBV7-8 and TRBJ2-5; the D gene could be TRBD1 or TRBD2 (5 bases each). The TCR comes from a human donor who was the organ donor for an intestinal transplant. The sequencing here drew on unstimulated CD4+ T cells sorted from spleen or lymph node cells, taken before transplant. The CDR3 DNA reads TGTGCCAGCAGCCTAAGAAAGGGACCTCTCCAAGAGACCCAGTACTTC. Protein sequence: CASSLRKGPLQETQYF.